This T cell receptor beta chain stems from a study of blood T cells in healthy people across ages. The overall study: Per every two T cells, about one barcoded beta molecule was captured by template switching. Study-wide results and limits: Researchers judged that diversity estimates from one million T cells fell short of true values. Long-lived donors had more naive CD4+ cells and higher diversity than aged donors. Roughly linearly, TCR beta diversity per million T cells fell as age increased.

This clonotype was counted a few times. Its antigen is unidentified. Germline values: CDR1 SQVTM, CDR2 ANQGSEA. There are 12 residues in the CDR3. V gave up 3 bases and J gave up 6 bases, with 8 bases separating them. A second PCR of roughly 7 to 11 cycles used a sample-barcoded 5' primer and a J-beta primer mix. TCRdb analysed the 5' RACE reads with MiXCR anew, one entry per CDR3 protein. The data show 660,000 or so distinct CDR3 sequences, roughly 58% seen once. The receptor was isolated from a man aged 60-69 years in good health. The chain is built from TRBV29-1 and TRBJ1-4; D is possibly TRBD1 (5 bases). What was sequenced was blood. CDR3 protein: CSVEQGHEKLFF. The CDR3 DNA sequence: TGCAGCGTTGAGCAGGGCCATGAAAAACTGTTTTTT.